Presented here are 27 T cell receptor beta chains from one specimen sequenced in a study of T cell clonality in common variable immunodeficiency. Some clones are missing from TCRdb's copy, which holds only in-frame ones; the method was immunoSEQ multiplex PCR. The sample shows 40,000 to 50,000 clones, none of them appearing just once. The sequencing input was peripheral blood mononuclear cells. These receptors originate from a person aged 18 to 75 in good health.

There are many counts of this clone. The CDR3 end falls 3 residues outside the read, so it is completed with the germline J gene. The chain recombines TRBV7-2 with TRBJ2-1; 10 bases map to TRBD1. CDR3 length: 14 amino acids. CDR1 and CDR2 from the germline V gene are SGHTA and FQGNSA. Trimming at V came to 5 bases and at J to 8 bases, leaving 6 bases not matched to a gene. CDR3 DNA (partial): TGTGCCAGCAGCCCAAGGACAGGGGGTTATGAG. It is translated as CASSPRTGGYE. The entire CDR3 is CASSPRTGGYEQFF.

This clone has ten or more counts. Sequencing ends 3 residues short of the CDR3 end; the germline J gene provides the rest. The chain uses TRBV12-3 or TRBV12-4 and TRBJ1-5; perhaps TRBD1 as D (5 bases). Trimming pared 3 bases from V and 7 bases from J, leaving 13 bases between. This CDR3 has 14 residues. CDR3 DNA, as far as it was read: TGTGCCAGCAGTTTGGGGCAGGGAAGACAGCCC. Translating it yields CASSLGQGRQP. The whole CDR3 reads CASSLGQGRQPQHF.

This clone occurred many times. The read halts 3 residues ahead of the CDR3 end, with the missing end drawn from the germline J gene. This rearrangement joins TRBV20-1 to TRBJ1-1; D might be TRBD1 (5 bases). The CDR3 is 14 amino acids. V was pared by 7 bases and J by 0 bases, with 15 bases between. Germline V gene sequence: CDR1 DFQATT, CDR2 SNEGSKA (reference sequence). The covered CDR3 bases are TGCAGTGGGTCAGAGGGGAGTATGAACACTGAA. This sequence encodes CSGSEGSMNTE. The full CDR3 reads CSGSEGSMNTEAFF.

In its sample, this clone was seen many times. Read data end 3 residues before the CDR3 end; the end is taken from the germline J gene. The V and J genes are TRBV5-1 and TRBJ2-2; D tentatively fits TRBD1 or TRBD2 (7 bases each). Germline CDR1 and CDR2: SGHRS and YFSETQ. Trimming cost V 0 bases and J 1 base, with 22 bases left between them. The CDR3 is made up of 20 amino acids. The CDR3 sequence is CASSLEEREGGILNTGELFF. The sequenced CDR3 bases are TGCGCCAGCAGCTTGGAGGAGCGGGAAGGGGGCATCTTGAACACCGGGGAG.

This clone occurred a few times. The read comes to an end 3 residues before the CDR3 does, leaving the germline J gene to fill in the end. The chain links TRBV10-2 to TRBJ2-2; 7 bases match TRBD1. V dropped 10 bases and J dropped 0; count of bases not matched to a gene: 5. The CDR3 length is 14 residues. Germline lookup yields CDR1 WSHSY and CDR2 SAAADI. The sequenced CDR3 bases are TGCGCCACCGAGGGGGCGTCGAACACCGGGGAG. It encodes CATEGASNTGE. The full CDR3 is CATEGASNTGELFF.

This clone was picked up a small number of times. The CDR3 end is not reached by the read, which stops 3 residues before it; the germline J gene fills it in. The chain links TRBV18 to TRBJ2-1; 7 nucleotides align to TRBD1. This CDR3 is built from 15 residues. With V trimmed by 3 bases and J by 3 bases, 5 bases remained unmatched. Germline CDR1 and CDR2: KGHSH and LQKENI. CDR3 protein: CASSPIGQDYNEQFF. The sequenced part of the CDR3 DNA is TGTGCCAGCTCACCGATAGGACAGGACTACAATGAG.

There are many counts of this clone. From the germline J gene comes the end of the CDR3, since the read stops 3 residues before it. The genes are TRBV20-1 and TRBJ2-1, with a tentative D call TRBD2 (7 bases). CDR3 length equals 15 residues. V dropped 7 bases and J dropped 0 bases, with 16 bases sitting between them. Germline V gene lookup returns CDR1 DFQATT and CDR2 SNEGSKA (reference sequence). Here the CDR3 reads CSGRGGVGSYNEQFF. The part of the CDR3 DNA that was read is TGCAGTGGGAGAGGGGGGGTGGGCTCCTACAATGAG.

This clone was counted at least ten times. With the read ending 3 residues before the CDR3 end, the germline J gene is used to fill in that end. This sequence joins TRBV7-8 and TRBJ2-3, with 10 bases aligning to TRBD1. Trimming cost V 1 base and J 4 bases; bases outside gene matches: 5. Germline V gene lookup returns CDR1 SGHVS and CDR2 FQNEAQ. The CDR3 covers 16 residues. The part of the CDR3 DNA that was read is TGTGCCAGCAGCTTAGGTTGGACAGGGGGGGCAGATACG. Its translation is CASSLGWTGGADT. The full CDR3 protein is CASSLGWTGGADTQYF.

There are many counts of this clone. Coverage ceases 3 residues before the CDR3 finishes, and the germline J gene fills in the end. The chain carries TRBV7-9 and TRBJ2-1, with TRBD2 identical over 8 bases. Germline CDR1 is SEHNR and CDR2 is FQNEAQ (reference sequence). The CDR3 loop spans 13 amino acids. After removal of 8 bases from V and 2 bases from J, the junction contained 2 bases not matched to a gene. CDR3 bases read: TGTGCCAGCGAGCGGGGGACCTACAATGAG. It is translated as CASERGTYNE. The CDR3 in full is CASERGTYNEQFF.

At least ten counts were recorded for this clone. The CDR3 goes on 3 residues after the read ends, and that part is filled in from the germline J gene. Other DNA variants within this sample encode the same CDR3. The gene calls are TRBV30 and TRBJ1-3; TRBD1 is a possible D gene (6 bases). Germline CDR1 is GTSNPN and CDR2 is SVGIG (reference sequence). The ends were cut back, 4 bases at V and 0 bases at J, with 10 bases in the middle. This CDR3 has 14 amino acids. The sequenced part of the CDR3 DNA is TGTGCCTGGACAACAGGGAGCTCTGGAAACACC. It translates to CAWTTGSSGNT. The entire CDR3 is CAWTTGSSGNTIYF.

This clone was counted ten times or more. The read is 3 residues too short to cover the CDR3 end, so that end is filled in from the germline J gene. This rearrangement joins TRBV7-8 to TRBJ2-1; maybe TRBD1 (6 bases). The CDR3 contains 16 residues. The germline gives CDR1 SGHVS, CDR2 FQNEAQ. Trimming took off 5 bases at V and 8 bases at J, with 22 bases between the two ends. CDR3: CASSPATLRGSHEQFF. The CDR3 DNA, read in part, is TGTGCCAGCAGCCCAGCCACCCTCAGGGGCTCGCATGAG.

This clone was seen ten or more times. The CDR3 goes on 3 residues after the read ends, and that part is filled in from the germline J gene. V gene TRBV12-3 or TRBV12-4 combines with J gene TRBJ2-2; D remains ambiguous. Trimming stripped 3 bases from V and 6 bases from J, with 2 bases between. The CDR3 loop spans 11 amino acids. CDR3 bases read: TGTGCCAGCAGTTTCTCCGGGGAG. It yields the protein CASSFSGE. The whole CDR3 region reads CASSFSGELFF.

This clone was seen a handful of times. With the read ending 3 residues before the CDR3 end, the germline J gene is used to fill in that end. The chain combines TRBV19 with TRBJ2-5; 12 bases line up with TRBD2. This CDR3 spans 15 amino acids. The germline gives CDR1 LNHDA, CDR2 SQIVND (reference sequence). The junction had 2 bases not matched to a gene; V was cut back by 1 base and J by 5 bases. CDR3 sequence: CASSIVTSGGETQYF. The CDR3 DNA, read in part, is TGTGCCAGTAGTATAGTAACTAGCGGGGGGGAGACC.

This clone appeared many times. The CDR3 end lies 3 residues beyond the end of the read and is filled in from the germline J gene. This sequence joins TRBV13 and TRBJ1-6; unclear D gene. Per the germline V gene, CDR1 is PRHDT and CDR2 is FYEKMQ (reference sequence). The CDR3 totals 12 residues. V lost 3 bases and J 9 bases, leaving 6 bases between the germline ends. Partial CDR3 DNA: TGTGCCAGCAGCTTGAGCCGTTCACCC. Its translation: CASSLSRSP. The full CDR3 is CASSLSRSPLHF.

This clone was seen ten or more times. The DNA ends 3 residues before the CDR3 does, and the rest of the CDR3 is filled in from the germline J gene. The V gene is TRBV20-1, the J gene TRBJ1-2; D might be TRBD1 (6 bases). CDR1 DFQATT and CDR2 SNEGSKA come from the germline V gene (reference sequence). Between the trimmed V and J ends, which lost 0 bases and 3 bases, there was a span of 14 bases. This CDR3 has 15 amino acids. CDR3 amino acids: CSARDVDSGDYGYTF. Incomplete CDR3 DNA: TGCAGTGCTAGAGATGTGGACAGTGGGGACTATGGC.

This clone has ten or more counts. The read is 3 residues too short to cover the CDR3 end, so that end is filled in from the germline J gene. This chain joins TRBV5-4 and TRBJ2-5; 8 bases agree with TRBD2. V was pared by 5 bases and J by 4 bases, with 10 bases of the junction left unmatched. The CDR3 consists of 15 residues. The germline V gene encodes CDR1 SGHNT and CDR2 YYREEE (reference sequence). The CDR3 sequence is CASSLPGGGRETQYF. CDR3 DNA, as far as it was read: TGTGCCAGCAGTTTACCCGGGGGGGGGCGAGAGACC.

This clone appeared many times. Partial CDR3 DNA: TGTGCCTGGAGTGTACAGGGAGCTGTTTCACCC. This gives the protein CAWSVQGAVSP. The entire CDR3 is CAWSVQGAVSPLHF. This sequence joins TRBV30 and TRBJ1-6, with D possibly being TRBD1 (6 bases). The CDR3 is cut off 3 residues early in the read; its end comes from the germline J gene. V was cut by 0 bases and J by 9 bases, with 12 bases left in between. From germline, CDR1 is GTSNPN and CDR2 SVGIG (reference sequence). The CDR3 contains 14 residues.

This clone has at least ten counts. The read falls 3 residues short of the CDR3 end, and the missing part is taken from the germline J gene. The chain links TRBV15 to TRBJ2-5; the match to TRBD1 covers 10 bases. The germline V gene encodes CDR1 LNHNV and CDR2 YYDKDF (reference sequence). The CDR3 contains 15 residues. V was clipped by 5 bases and J by 4 bases; unmatched bases: 7. The sequenced part of the CDR3 DNA is TGTGCCACCAGCGGACAGGGGGGTATACGAGAGACC. It encodes CATSGQGGIRET. The full CDR3 is CATSGQGGIRETQYF. Complete variable domain (other parts from reference TRBV15 and TRBJ2-5): DAMVIQNPRYQVTQFGKPVTLSCSQTLNHNVMYWYQQKSSQAPKLLFHYYDKDFNNEADTPDNFQSRRPNTSFCFLDIRSPGLGDTAMYLCATSGQGGIRETQYFGPGTRLLVL.

This clone came up many times. The read ends 3 residues before the CDR3 terminus; that terminus is restored from the germline J gene. J is TRBJ2-1 and V is TRBV13; D perhaps matches TRBD2 (6 bases). The V gene lost 0 bases and the J gene lost 0 bases, with 9 bases spanning the gap. Germline V lookup: CDR1 PRHDT, CDR2 FYEKMQ (reference sequence). This CDR3 region has 16 residues. CDR3 amino acids: CASSLGGGVSYNEQFF. The sequenced CDR3 bases are TGTGCCAGCAGCTTAGGGGGCGGGGTCTCCTACAATGAG.

This clone was seen repeatedly, ten times or more. The sequence runs out 3 residues before the end of the CDR3; the remainder is reconstructed from the germline J gene. The chain recombines TRBV2 with TRBJ2-5; no clear D gene. The CDR3 runs to 15 residues. CDR1 and CDR2 from the germline V gene are SNHLY and FYNNEI. V gave up 5 bases and J gave up 5 bases, with 18 bases separating them. CDR3 in amino acids: CASSFPISAQETQYF. The part of the CDR3 DNA that was read is TGTGCCAGCAGTTTCCCAATATCCGCCCAGGAGACC.

To note about this clone: The read terminates 3 residues ahead of where the CDR3 ends, so the germline J gene completes it. The chain employs TRBV19 and TRBJ1-2, with D perhaps matching TRBD1 (6 bases). The germline V gene encodes CDR1 LNHDA and CDR2 SQIVND (reference sequence). The CDR3 covers 15 residues. Partial CDR3 DNA: TGTGCCAGTAGTACCTCTTATGGGACACCCTACGAC. Amino acid sequence: CASSTSYGTPYD. The full-length CDR3 reads as CASSTSYGTPYDYTF.

This clone was detected ten times or more. The missing CDR3 end, 3 residues past where the read stops, is filled in from the germline J gene. The chain uses TRBV29-1 and TRBJ1-2, with 7 positions matching TRBD1. The CDR3 has 14 residues. V lost 0 bases and J lost 4; bases outside the gene matches: 5. Germline-derived CDR1 and CDR2 are SQVTM and ANQGSEA. The CDR3 sequence is CSVEDRGLLYGYTF. The part of the CDR3 DNA that was read is TGCAGCGTTGAAGATAGGGGGCTGCTCTATGGC.

This clone was counted at least ten times. The missing CDR3 end, 3 residues past where the read stops, is filled in from the germline J gene. The V call is TRBV13, the J call TRBJ2-7; a possible D gene is TRBD2 (5 bases). Germline CDR1 reads PRHDT; CDR2 reads FYEKMQ (reference sequence). V lost 5 bases to trimming and J lost 3 bases, with 14 bases between them. The CDR3 length is 14 residues. CDR3 DNA, as far as it was read: TGTGCCAGCAGCGGCCGCAGCGGTAACTACGAG. It is translated as CASSGRSGNYE. Given in full, the CDR3 is CASSGRSGNYEQYF. Full variable domain (rest looked up from reference TRBV13 and TRBJ2-7): AAGVIQSPRHLIKEKRETATLKCYPIPRHDTVYWYQQGPGQDPQFLISFYEKMQSDKGSIPDRFSAQQFSDYHSELNMSSLELGDSALYFCASSGRSGNYEQYFGPGTRLTVT.

This clone was seen repeatedly, ten times or more. The read is 3 residues too short to cover the CDR3 end, so that end is filled in from the germline J gene. The chain uses TRBV20-1 and TRBJ2-2; TRBD2 is a possible D gene (6 bases). Germline V lookup: CDR1 DFQATT, CDR2 SNEGSKA (reference sequence). CDR3 size: 13 residues. Trimming shortened V by 3 bases and J by 5 bases, and 10 bases separated the two germline ends. Here the CDR3 reads CSASTSRTGELFF. Incomplete CDR3 DNA: TGCAGTGCTAGCACTAGCCGAACCGGGGAG.

This clone was recorded many times. CDR3: CASSESSGDTQYF. The sequenced CDR3 bases are TGCGCCAGCAGTGAGTCGAGCGGGGATACG. The chain uses TRBV10-1 and TRBJ2-3; the D gene is possibly TRBD2 (6 bases). Read sequence stops 3 residues before the CDR3 end, and the germline J gene provides the missing end. The CDR3 length is 13 residues. The V end lost 0 bases, the J end lost 6 bases, and 7 bases lay between the germline ends. Germline V gene sequence: CDR1 WNHNN, CDR2 SYGVQD (reference sequence).

This clone was seen many times. The sequenced fragment ends 3 residues before the CDR3 boundary, so the rest is inferred from the germline J gene. The rearrangement joins TRBV29-1 to TRBJ2-2, with D uncertain. There are 15 residues in the CDR3. Germline CDR1 is SQVTM and CDR2 is ANQGSEA. The ends were cut back, 7 bases at V and 1 base at J, with 16 bases in the middle. CDR3 DNA (partial): TGCAGCGCCCTCACACCAACGAAGAACACCGGGGAG. This encodes CSALTPTKNTGE. The CDR3, in full, reads CSALTPTKNTGELFF.

This clone occurred many times. The observed sequence ends 3 residues before the CDR3 terminus, with the missing tail filled in from the germline J gene. The chain employs TRBV5-6 and TRBJ1-5; D remains ambiguous. Trimming took 3 bases from V and 0 from J, leaving 10 bases between them. This CDR3 region has 15 residues. Germline lookup yields CDR1 SGHDT and CDR2 YYEEEE. The CDR3 bases that were read are TGTGCCAGCAGCTACGGACTTAATAGCAATCAGCCC. Amino acid sequence: CASSYGLNSNQP. The CDR3 in its entirety is CASSYGLNSNQPQHF.